The clone carrying this TCR beta chain was seen more than once but under ten times. Its antigen is not known. These data are taken from a study of beta chain features in type 1 diabetes. Since all of the isolated RNA was reverse transcribed, expressed TCRB transcripts were what got sequenced. Approximately 3.5 million reads per sample were averaged for naive, central memory and regulatory samples. The assay was immunoSEQ multiplex PCR, and TCRdb's table has in-frame clones only and misses some. The profile shows about 270,000 clones, roughly an eighth of them singletons. After removal of 8 bases from V and 5 bases from J, the junction contained 8 bases not matched to a gene. The CDR3 contains 14 residues. Per the germline V gene, CDR1 is MDHEN and CDR2 is SYDVKM. Findings of the study overall: Across all four CD4+ subsets, people with type 1 diabetes showed modestly shorter TCRB CDR3s.

The material sequenced was naive CD4+ T cells from blood. The sequence was obtained from a man aged 25 to 40 with type 1 diabetes. The V gene is TRBV28, the J gene TRBJ2-2; TRBD2 matches at 7 bases. CDR3 loop: CASGTTGGTGELFF. The DNA of the CDR3 is TGTGCCAGCGGCACCACGGGGGGAACCGGGGAGCTGTTTTTT.